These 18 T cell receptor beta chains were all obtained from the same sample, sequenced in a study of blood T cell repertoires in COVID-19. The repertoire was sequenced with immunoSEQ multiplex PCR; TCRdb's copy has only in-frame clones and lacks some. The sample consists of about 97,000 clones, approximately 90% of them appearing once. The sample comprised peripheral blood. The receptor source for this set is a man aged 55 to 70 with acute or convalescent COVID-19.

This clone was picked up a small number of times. The DNA of the CDR3 is TGTGCCAGCAGCTTGGGGAGGAGGGACACCGGGGAGCTGTTTTTT. Translated, it gives CASSLGRRDTGELFF. The genes are TRBV5-4 and TRBJ2-2, with a tentative D call TRBD2 (6 bases). This CDR3 is built from 15 residues. Trimming took off 0 bases at V and 3 bases at J, with 9 bases between the two ends. Germline V CDR1 and CDR2: SGHNT, YYREEE (reference sequence).

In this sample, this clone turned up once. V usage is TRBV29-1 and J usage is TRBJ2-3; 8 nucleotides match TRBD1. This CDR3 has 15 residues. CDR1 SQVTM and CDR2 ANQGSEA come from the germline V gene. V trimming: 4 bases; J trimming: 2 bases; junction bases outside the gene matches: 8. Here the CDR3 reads CSVVIDRGFTDTQYF. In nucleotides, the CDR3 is TGCAGCGTTGTAATCGACAGGGGCTTCACAGATACGCAGTATTTT.

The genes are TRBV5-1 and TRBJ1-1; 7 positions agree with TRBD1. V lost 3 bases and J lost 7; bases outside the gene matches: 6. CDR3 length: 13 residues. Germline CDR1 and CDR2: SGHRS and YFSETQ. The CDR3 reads CASSSRQGNEAFF. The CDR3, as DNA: TGCGCCAGCAGCTCTAGACAGGGTAATGAAGCTTTCTTT.

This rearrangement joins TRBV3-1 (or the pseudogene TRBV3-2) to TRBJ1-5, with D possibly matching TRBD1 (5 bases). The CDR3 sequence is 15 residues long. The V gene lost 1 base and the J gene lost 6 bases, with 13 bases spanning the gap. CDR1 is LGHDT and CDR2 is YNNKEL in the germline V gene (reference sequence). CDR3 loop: CASSQGPRGTQPQHF. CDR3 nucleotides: TGTGCCAGCAGCCAAGGGCCTAGGGGAACTCAGCCCCAGCATTTT.

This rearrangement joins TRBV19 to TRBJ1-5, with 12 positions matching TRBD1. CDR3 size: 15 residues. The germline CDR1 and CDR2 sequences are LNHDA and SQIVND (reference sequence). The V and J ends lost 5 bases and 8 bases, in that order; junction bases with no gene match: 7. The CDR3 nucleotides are TGTGCCAGTAGTGCGGGACAGGGGGCCACGAAGCCCCAGCATTTT. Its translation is CASSAGQGATKPQHF.

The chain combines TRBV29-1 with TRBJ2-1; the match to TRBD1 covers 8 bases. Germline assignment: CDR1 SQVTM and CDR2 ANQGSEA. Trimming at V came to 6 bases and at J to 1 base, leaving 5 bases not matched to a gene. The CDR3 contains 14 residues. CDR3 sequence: CSVPRGHSYNEQFF. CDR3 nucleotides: TGCAGCGTGCCCAGGGGGCATTCCTACAATGAGCAGTTCTTC.

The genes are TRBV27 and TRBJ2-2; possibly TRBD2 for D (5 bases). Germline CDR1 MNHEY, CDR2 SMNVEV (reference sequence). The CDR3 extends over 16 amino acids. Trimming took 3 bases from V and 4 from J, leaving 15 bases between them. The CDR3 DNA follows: TGTGCCAGCAGTTTTGATACTACTCGGGGCACCGGGGAGCTGTTTTTT. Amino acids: CASSFDTTRGTGELFF.

Here the CDR3 DNA reads TGTGCCATCAGTGTCGCCCAGGGTAGCACTGAAGCTTTCTTT. Protein: CAISVAQGSTEAFF. The chain combines TRBV10-3 with TRBJ1-1, with TRBD1 as a possible D gene (5 bases). V gave up 4 bases and J gave up 4 bases, with 13 bases separating them. Germline lookup yields CDR1 ENHRY and CDR2 SYGVKD. The CDR3 extends over 14 amino acids.

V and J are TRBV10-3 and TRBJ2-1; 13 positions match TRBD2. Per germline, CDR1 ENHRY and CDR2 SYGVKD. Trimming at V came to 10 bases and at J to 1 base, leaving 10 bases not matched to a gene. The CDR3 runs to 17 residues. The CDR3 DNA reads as TGTGCCACCGTGGGACTAGCGGGGACCCCATCCTACAATGAGCAGTTCTTC. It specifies CATVGLAGTPSYNEQFF.

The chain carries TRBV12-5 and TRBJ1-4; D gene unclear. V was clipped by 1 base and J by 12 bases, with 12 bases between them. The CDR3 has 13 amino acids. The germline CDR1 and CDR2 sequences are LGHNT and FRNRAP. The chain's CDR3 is CASGLGTKPQLFF. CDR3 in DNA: TGTGCTAGTGGTTTGGGGACTAAACCCCAACTGTTTTTT.

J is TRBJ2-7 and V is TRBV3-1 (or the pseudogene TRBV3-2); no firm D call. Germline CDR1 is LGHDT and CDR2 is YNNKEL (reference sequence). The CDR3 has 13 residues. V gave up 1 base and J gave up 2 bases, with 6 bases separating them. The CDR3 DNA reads TGTGCCAGCAGCCAAGGGCCCCCCTACGAGCAGTACTTC. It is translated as CASSQGPPYEQYF.

The CDR3 protein is CASSFSGVPPWHF. In DNA, the CDR3 is TGCGCCAGCAGCTTCTCAGGGGTTCCTCCTTGGCATTTT. The genes are TRBV5-1 and TRBJ1-5; D might be TRBD1 (6 bases). CDR3 length: 13 residues. CDR1 and CDR2 from the germline V gene are SGHRS and YFSETQ. The V gene lost 2 bases and the J gene lost 15 bases, with 18 bases spanning the gap.

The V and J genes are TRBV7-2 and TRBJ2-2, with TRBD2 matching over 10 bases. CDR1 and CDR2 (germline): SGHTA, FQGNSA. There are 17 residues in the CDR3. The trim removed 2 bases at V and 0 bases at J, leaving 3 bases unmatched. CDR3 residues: CASSLIAGGSNTGELFF. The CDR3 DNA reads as TGTGCCAGCAGCTTAATAGCGGGGGGCTCGAACACCGGGGAGCTGTTTTTT.

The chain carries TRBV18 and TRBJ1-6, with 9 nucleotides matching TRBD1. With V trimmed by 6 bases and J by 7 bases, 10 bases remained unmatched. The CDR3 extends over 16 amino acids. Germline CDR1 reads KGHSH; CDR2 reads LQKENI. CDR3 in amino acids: CASSIMGQGGNSPLHF. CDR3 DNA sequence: TGTGCCAGCTCCATCATGGGACAGGGTGGGAATTCACCCCTCCACTTT.

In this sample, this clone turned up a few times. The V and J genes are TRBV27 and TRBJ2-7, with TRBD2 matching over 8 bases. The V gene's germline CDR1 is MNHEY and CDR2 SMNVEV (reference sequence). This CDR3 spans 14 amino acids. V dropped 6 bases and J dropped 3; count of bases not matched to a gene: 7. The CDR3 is CASSRQAGGYEQYV. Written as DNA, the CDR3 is TGTGCCAGCAGCCGCCAGGCGGGGGGCTACGAGCAGTACGTC.

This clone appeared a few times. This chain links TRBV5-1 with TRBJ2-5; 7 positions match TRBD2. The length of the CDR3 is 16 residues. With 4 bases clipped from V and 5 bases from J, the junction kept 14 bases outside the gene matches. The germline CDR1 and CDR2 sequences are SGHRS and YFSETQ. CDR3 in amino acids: CASSPGGGALAETQYF. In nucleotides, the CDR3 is TGCGCCAGCAGCCCTGGGGGGGGAGCACTAGCCGAGACCCAGTACTTC.

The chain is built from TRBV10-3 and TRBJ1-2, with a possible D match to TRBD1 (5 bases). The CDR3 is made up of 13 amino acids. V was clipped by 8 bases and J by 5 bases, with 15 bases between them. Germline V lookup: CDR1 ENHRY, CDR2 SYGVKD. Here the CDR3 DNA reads TGTGCCATCGGGGGGTCGGATAGGTATGGCTACACCTTC. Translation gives CAIGGSDRYGYTF.

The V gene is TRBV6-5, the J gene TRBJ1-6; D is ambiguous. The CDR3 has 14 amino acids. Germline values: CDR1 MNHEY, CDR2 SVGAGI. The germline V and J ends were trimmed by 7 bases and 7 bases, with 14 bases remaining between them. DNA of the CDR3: TGTGCCAGCAAACTTTTAGCTAGGAATTCACCCCTCCACTTT. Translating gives CASKLLARNSPLHF.